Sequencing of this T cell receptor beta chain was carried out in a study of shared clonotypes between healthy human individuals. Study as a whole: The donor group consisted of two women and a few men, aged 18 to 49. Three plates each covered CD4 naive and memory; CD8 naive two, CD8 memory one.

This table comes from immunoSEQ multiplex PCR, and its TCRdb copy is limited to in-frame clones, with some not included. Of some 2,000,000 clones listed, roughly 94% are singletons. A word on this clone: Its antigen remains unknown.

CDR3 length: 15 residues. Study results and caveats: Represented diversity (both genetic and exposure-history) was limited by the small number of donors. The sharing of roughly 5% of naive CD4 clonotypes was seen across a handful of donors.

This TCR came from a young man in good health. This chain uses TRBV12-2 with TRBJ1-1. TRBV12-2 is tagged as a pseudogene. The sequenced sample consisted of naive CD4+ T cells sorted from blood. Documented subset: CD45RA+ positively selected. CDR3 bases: TGTGCAAGTCGCCCCACGATGGGGTTGAACACTGAAGCTTTCTTT. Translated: CASRPTMGLNTEAFF.